This TCR beta chain stems from a study of shared clonotypes between healthy human individuals. Whole-study results and caveats: Sharing of clonotypes among donors was expected to vary with sequencing depth. Larger estimated richness was generally recorded for naive subsets relative to memory subsets.

Measured with immunoSEQ multiplex PCR; TCRdb has only the in-frame clones, and not every one. Of about 680,000 clones in the sample, about 90% are singletons; the top ten hold 24%. Only CD45RO-negative cells positively selected for CCR7 counted as naive CD8 cells, so terminally differentiated effector memory CD45RA+ cells were excluded. As for this clone: No antigen is known for it.

The CDR3 has 15 amino acids. The germline V and J ends were trimmed by 3 bases and 0 bases, with 10 bases remaining between them. CDR1 and CDR2 (germline): MNHEY, SMNVEV (reference sequence). The chain recombines TRBV27 with TRBJ2-3; TRBD1 might be the D (5 bases). Sequenced sample: naive CD8+ T cells sorted from blood. The receptor was derived from a man aged 25-45 years in good health. The CDR3 DNA is TGTGCCAGCAGTTTTTTCCCAGGGAGCACAGATACGCAGTATTTT. Protein product: CASSFFPGSTDTQYF.